The rows below give T cell receptor beta chains drawn from one sample of a study of T cells expressing NK-cell markers. TCRdb reprocessed the 5' RACE reads, with one entry per CDR3 protein and no DNA. This table holds approximately 420,000 distinct CDR3 sequences. The sample consisted of blood T cells: a sorted CD56 or NKG2C T cell subset, CD4+ or CD8+ T cells, or bulk PBMC T cells (not recorded which). The receptors here all came from a woman aged 45-65 years in good health. Both conserved end residues are part of each CDR3.

TRBJ2-3 15 TRBV11-3 CASSPGQGNTDTQYF
TRBJ2-1 16 TRBV24-1 CATSGSADESYNEQFF
TRBJ2-5 14 TRBV7-9 CASSPPGGGETQYF
TRBJ2-1 13 TRBV14 CASSQDGPLEQFF
TRBJ1-6 15 TRBV12-3/TRBV12-4 CASRPTGVGNSPLHF
TRBJ2-3 14 TRBV5-1 CASSLGRVADTQYF
TRBJ2-7 16 TRBV4-1 CASSQGADRVVYEQYF
TRBJ1-4 11 TRBV10-3 CASRDREKLFF
TRBJ2-2 15 TRBV24-1 CATSDWGSTTGELFF
TRBJ2-7 17 TRBV14 CASSQGILGRNSYEQYF
TRBJ1-4 15 TRBV5-5 CASSSPGQGVEKLFF
TRBJ2-3 16 TRBV9 CASSSSRGRFTDTQYF
TRBJ2-1 15 TRBV4-1 CASSQVAGRDNEQFF
TRBJ2-5 14 TRBV7-2 CASSLMGGRETQYF
TRBJ2-1 14 TRBV4-1 CASSQLSGSLEQFF
TRBJ1-1 13 TRBV20-1 CSATSGLNTEAFF
TRBJ1-1 14 TRBV10-3 CAISADRGDTEAFF
TRBJ2-5 18 TRBV5-1 CASSLGGSGRSPKETQYF
TRBJ2-5 14 TRBV27 CASSPNVGQSRLYF
TRBJ1-6 14 TRBV11-2 CASSQQGVGSPLHF
TRBJ2-5 13 TRBV30 CAWSKGNQETQYF
TRBJ2-5 17 TRBV14 CASSQDLGRAGFETQYF
TRBJ2-7 13 TRBV12-3/TRBV12-4 CASSLVSGHEQYF
TRBJ1-1 14 TRBV29-1 CSVAFSPSDTEAFF
TRBJ2-1 15 TRBV5-1 CASSFSPSDYNEQFF
TRBJ2-3 15 TRBV24-1 CATSDTGTYTDTQYF
TRBJ1-1 13 TRBV27 CASGVMRNTEAFF
TRBJ1-2 12 TRBV28 CASSLNGYGYTF
TRBJ2-5 15 TRBV6-1 CASSEGTGTQETQYF
TRBJ2-1 16 TRBV20-1 CSAGGGTGSSYNEQFF
TRBJ2-2 22 TRBV21-1 CASSKRGRPRGLAGGNTGELFF
TRBJ2-4 13 TRBV6-5 CASSSTRQTIQYF
TRBJ2-1 16 TRBV6-6 CASSHNSGTSYNEQFF